This T cell receptor beta chain emerged from a study of CD8 T cells in ankylosing spondylitis. MiXCR, applied by TCRdb to the 5' RACE reads, yields one record per CDR3 protein. There are around 250,000 distinct CDR3 sequences in the sample; approximately 12% occur only once, and 6% to 8% lies in the top ten. General study results and limits: With a CD8+ phenotype, disease-linked clones were relatively rare in peripheral blood.

V lost 0 bases and J lost 5, with 14 bases in between. This CDR3 is 15 amino acids long. The germline V gene encodes CDR1 SGHRS and CDR2 YFSETQ. This clonotype was detected ten times or more. Its antigen is unknown. The receptor comes from a male donor with ankylosing spondylitis or in good health (not recorded which). The chain recombines TRBV5-1 with TRBJ2-5, with D tentatively TRBD2 (5 bases). Sequenced: blood, either unsorted or a sorted T cell fraction (not recorded which). The CDR3 coding sequence is TGCGCCAGCAGCTTGGATGAGTTTAGGGAGGAGACCCAGTACTTC. The encoded protein is CASSLDEFREETQYF. Full variable domain (missing parts from reference TRBV5-1 and TRBJ2-5): KAGVTQTPRYLIKTRGQQVTLSCSPISGHRSVSWYQQTPGQGLQFLFEYFSETQRNKGNFPGRFSGRQFSNSRSEMNVSTLELGDSALYLCASSLDEFREETQYFGPGTRLLVL.